Below, one TCR beta chain is given with its context. Its antigen is not known. UMIs and sample barcodes were carried by the TCR alpha and TCR beta cDNA libraries that 5'RACE produced using constant-segment primers. In TCRdb, the 5' RACE reads were re-called with MiXCR into one record per CDR3 protein. The sample consists of about 27,000 distinct CDR3 sequences, approximately 16% of them appearing once. The sample belongs to a study of T-cell memory formation after mild COVID-19. Overall study results and limits: Later expanders leaned CD4+, whereas day 15 to 85 contracting clones were balanced CD4/CD8.

The TCR comes from an adult who had mild COVID-19 (a few samples of this study predate the infection). Cell type and time point are not known. Material for sequencing was PBMCs or a T cell subset sorted from them (not recorded which).

CDR3 residues: CASSLNLGEEQYF. CDR3 bases: TGTGCCAGCTCCCTTAATCTCGGCGAGGAGCAGTACTTC. The chain carries TRBV18 and TRBJ2-7; D gene uncertain. This CDR3 region has 13 residues. V was pared by 6 bases and J by 7 bases, with 16 bases between. CDR1 and CDR2 from the germline V gene are KGHSH and LQKENI.